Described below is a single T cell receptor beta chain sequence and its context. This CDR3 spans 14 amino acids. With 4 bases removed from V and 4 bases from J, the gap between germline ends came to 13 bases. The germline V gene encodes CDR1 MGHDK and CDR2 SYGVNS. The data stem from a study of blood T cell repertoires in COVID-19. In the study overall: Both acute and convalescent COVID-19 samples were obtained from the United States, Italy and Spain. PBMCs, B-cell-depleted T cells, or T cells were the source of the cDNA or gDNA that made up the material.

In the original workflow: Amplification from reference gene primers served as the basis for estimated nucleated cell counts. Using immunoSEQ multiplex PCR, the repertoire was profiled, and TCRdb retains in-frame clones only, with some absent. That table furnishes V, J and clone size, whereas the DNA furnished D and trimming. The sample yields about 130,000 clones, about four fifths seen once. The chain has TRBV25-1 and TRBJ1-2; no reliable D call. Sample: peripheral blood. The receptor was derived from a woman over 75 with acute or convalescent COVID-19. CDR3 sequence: CASSGTVEGYGYTF. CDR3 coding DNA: TGTGCCAGCAGTGGGACGGTGGAGGGCTATGGCTACACCTTC.